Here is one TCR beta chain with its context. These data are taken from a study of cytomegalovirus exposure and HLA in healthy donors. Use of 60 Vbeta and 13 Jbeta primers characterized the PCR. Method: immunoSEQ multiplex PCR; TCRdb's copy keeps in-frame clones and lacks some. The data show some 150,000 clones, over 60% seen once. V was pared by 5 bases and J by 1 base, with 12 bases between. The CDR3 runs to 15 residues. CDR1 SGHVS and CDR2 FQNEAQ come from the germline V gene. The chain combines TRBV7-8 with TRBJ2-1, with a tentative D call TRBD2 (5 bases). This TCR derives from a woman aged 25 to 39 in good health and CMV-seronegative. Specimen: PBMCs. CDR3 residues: CASSVLANSYNEQFF. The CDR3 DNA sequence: TGTGCCAGCAGCGTTCTAGCAAATTCCTACAATGAGCAGTTCTTC.